This record covers a single T cell receptor beta chain. What it binds is unknown. The sample is drawn from a study of cytotoxic CD8 clonotypes in ibrutinib-treated CLL. V was clipped by 6 bases and J by 3 bases; unmatched bases: 11. Looked up from germline, CDR1 is SGHVT and CDR2 is SQSDAQ. The CDR3 is made up of 15 amino acids. General study points: Clonality increased at ibrutinib response, then returned toward baseline at progression. Baseline values of clonality outstripped age-matched healthy donors and followed circulating CD8+ T-cell counts.

Here immunoSEQ multiplex PCR was the method, and the copy in TCRdb shows in-frame clones only, minus some. The repertoire has 55,000 to 80,000 clones, about nine tenths of them found once; the top ten carry 3% to 3.5%. The chain recombines TRBV7-4 with TRBJ2-7; 7 bases fit TRBD1. The clonotype was recovered from a human donor with chronic lymphocytic leukemia. Sequenced material: PBMCs, taken after 12 months of ibrutinib treatment. The CDR3 here is CASRHLGDRRYEQYF. CDR3 bases: TGTGCCAGCAGACACCTGGGGGACAGACGCTACGAGCAGTACTTC.